A single T cell receptor beta chain is shown here with its context. Its specificity is not known. The sample originates from a study of a mutant IDH1 vaccine in newly diagnosed glioma. TCRdb's copy holds only in-frame clones and misses some; the assay was immunoSEQ multiplex PCR. The table has about 38,000 clones, 81% seen once; the top ten hold approximately 5.1%. This CDR3 is 15 amino acids long. Trimming cost V 0 bases and J 4 bases; bases outside gene matches: 2. In germline, CDR1 is LNHNV, CDR2 YYDKDF (reference sequence). The sample's time point: week 23, last vaccination. In the vaccine, a single dose held 300 ug of the mutant IDH1 20-mer peptide, along with topical imiquimod.

Material: PBMCs, obtained from a glioma patient whose treatment included an IDH1 peptide vaccine. V gene TRBV15 combines with J gene TRBJ2-3; TRBD1 aligns across 9 bases. The origin of this receptor is a man in his forties or fifties with glioma. The CDR3 DNA reads TGTGCCACCAGCAGAGAAAGACAGGGGGCAGATACGCAGTATTTT. Translating gives CATSRERQGADTQYF.